Each of the 22 T cell receptor beta chains below was sequenced from the same sample in a study of CXCR3-negative and CXCR3-positive naive CD8 T cells. Carrying UMI labels, the TRB cDNA libraries were prepared through 5' RACE. From the 5' RACE reads, TCRdb lists one entry per CDR3 protein and no DNA. Its table records approximately 98,000 distinct CDR3 sequences. Their antigens remain unidentified. Study-wide results and limits: Naive cells with CXCR3 showed TRB CDR3s that were more hydrophobic than those in CXCR3-negative naive cells.

Sequencing was done on a sample of naive CXCR3+ CD8+ T cells from blood. Specified subset: CD45RO-CCR7+CD27+CD95- naive CD8+ T cells expressing CXCR3 (TNR3+). These receptor sequences come from a human donor in good health. Some clones in this sample may be carry-over from other donors' samples.

The chain joins TRBV29-1 to TRBJ2-7; TCRdb picks TRBD1, but there is no DNA to check that call. The germline V gene encodes CDR1 SQVTM and CDR2 ANQGSEA. The CDR3 runs to 14 residues. The chain's CDR3 is CSVDGGVGGDEQYF.

The chain carries TRBV6-5 and TRBJ1-1; TCRdb outputs TRBD1, but without DNA this stays unchecked. The CDR3 is 15 residues long. Germline V CDR1 and CDR2: MNHEY, SVGAGI. CDR3 protein: CASSSQQGSNTEAFF.

This rearrangement joins TRBV4-3 to TRBJ1-1. This CDR3 spans 17 amino acids. Looked up from germline, CDR1 is LGHNA and CDR2 is YSLEER. CDR3 protein: CASSQGQAADLNTEAFF.

This rearrangement joins TRBV29-1 to TRBJ1-1. The germline V gene encodes CDR1 SQVTM and CDR2 ANQGSEA. There are 13 residues in the CDR3. The CDR3 loop reads CSVEVGRNTEAFF.

V gene TRBV10-3 combines with J gene TRBJ1-1. The CDR3 spans 12 residues. The germline CDR1 and CDR2 sequences are ENHRY and SYGVKD. The chain's CDR3 is CAMSGGNTEAFF.

The V call is TRBV29-1, the J call TRBJ1-2; TCRdb calls TRBD1, which cannot be checked without DNA. This CDR3 is built from 13 residues. Looked up from germline, CDR1 is SQVTM and CDR2 is ANQGSEA. This CDR3 is CSVEVDRGNGYTF.

The V gene is TRBV5-4, the J gene TRBJ2-7; TCRdb returns TRBD1, unconfirmable since there is no DNA. The length of the CDR3 is 14 residues. Germline V CDR1 and CDR2: SGHNT, YYREEE (reference sequence). The CDR3 loop is CASSPGGVGYEQYF.

V is TRBV28 and J is TRBJ2-2; TCRdb indicates TRBD1, and absent DNA this call remains unverified. The CDR3 extends over 18 amino acids. Per the germline V gene, CDR1 is MDHEN and CDR2 is SYDVKM. CDR3 sequence: CASSTGVYPPTNTGELFF.

The chain recombines TRBV29-1 with TRBJ2-7; there is no DNA to check the TCRdb D call of TRBD1. The CDR3 spans 14 residues. Germline V gene sequence: CDR1 SQVTM, CDR2 ANQGSEA. CDR3 residues: CSVDLGTGSYEQYF.

The rearrangement joins TRBV9 to TRBJ2-5. CDR3 length: 14 residues. CDR1 and CDR2 (germline): SGDLS, YYNGEE. The CDR3 loop is CASSVDGDQETQYF.

The rearrangement uses TRBV7-9 and TRBJ2-5; TCRdb proposes TRBD2, but this gene call is untestable without DNA. This CDR3 comprises 15 residues. Germline lookup yields CDR1 SEHNR and CDR2 FQNEAQ (reference sequence). The CDR3 is CASSFTSGRTETQYF.

The chain joins TRBV29-1 to TRBJ1-2; with no DNA, the TCRdb D assignment of TRBD1 cannot be verified. The CDR3 is made up of 14 amino acids. The germline V gene encodes CDR1 SQVTM and CDR2 ANQGSEA. The CDR3: CSVDRDGNNYGYTF.

J is TRBJ2-3 and V is TRBV7-9. Germline loops: CDR1 SEHNR, CDR2 FQNEAQ (reference sequence). The CDR3 is made up of 14 amino acids. CDR3 loop: CASSEDGETDTQYF.

The gene calls are TRBV7-6 and TRBJ2-7; the TRBD2 assignment by TCRdb is unverifiable without DNA. Germline V gene data show CDR1 as SGHVS and CDR2 as FNYEAQ. The CDR3 has 15 amino acids. CDR3 residues: CASSLYAGDSYEQYF.

This chain uses TRBV29-1 with TRBJ2-2; TCRdb's D call of TRBD2 is untestable without DNA. The germline V gene encodes CDR1 SQVTM and CDR2 ANQGSEA. The CDR3 totals 15 residues. CDR3 protein: CSVRTSGGETGELFF.

The gene calls are TRBV2 and TRBJ1-1; lacking DNA, the TRBD1 call made by TCRdb goes unchecked. The length of the CDR3 is 14 residues. CDR1 and CDR2 from the germline V gene are SNHLY and FYNNEI. The CDR3 sequence is CASSSPGRINEAFF.

CDR3 region: CASSYSSATPNNEQFF. The rearrangement links TRBV6-5 to TRBJ2-1. Germline CDR1 MNHEY, CDR2 SVGAGI. CDR3 size: 16 residues.

CDR3 loop: CASSLTSGGLGDTQYF. This chain connects TRBV7-6 to TRBJ2-3; without DNA, the TCRdb call of TRBD2 cannot be checked. The CDR3 is 16 amino acids. CDR1 and CDR2 (germline): SGHVS, FNYEAQ.

The chain is built from TRBV20-1 and TRBJ2-1; with no DNA, the TCRdb D assignment of TRBD2 cannot be verified. CDR3 size: 16 residues. Germline V gene lookup returns CDR1 DFQATT and CDR2 SNEGSKA (reference sequence). Here the CDR3 reads CSARDGGVITYNEQFF.

V usage is TRBV12-3 or TRBV12-4 and J usage is TRBJ2-7; without DNA, the TCRdb call of TRBD2 cannot be checked. There are 15 residues in the CDR3. CDR3 amino acids: CASSRIAASSYEQYF.

This chain uses TRBV28 with TRBJ1-1; the D call of TRBD1 rests on TCRdb alone, since no DNA is present to check it. Germline V gene sequence: CDR1 MDHEN, CDR2 SYDVKM. The CDR3 runs to 16 residues. The CDR3 protein is CASSLPSQGGDVEAFF.

The V call is TRBV7-3, the J call TRBJ2-1; checking the TCRdb D call of TRBD2 is not possible without DNA. Per germline, CDR1 SGHTA and CDR2 FQGTGA. The CDR3 extends over 16 amino acids. The CDR3: CASSPTPGLSYNEQFF.